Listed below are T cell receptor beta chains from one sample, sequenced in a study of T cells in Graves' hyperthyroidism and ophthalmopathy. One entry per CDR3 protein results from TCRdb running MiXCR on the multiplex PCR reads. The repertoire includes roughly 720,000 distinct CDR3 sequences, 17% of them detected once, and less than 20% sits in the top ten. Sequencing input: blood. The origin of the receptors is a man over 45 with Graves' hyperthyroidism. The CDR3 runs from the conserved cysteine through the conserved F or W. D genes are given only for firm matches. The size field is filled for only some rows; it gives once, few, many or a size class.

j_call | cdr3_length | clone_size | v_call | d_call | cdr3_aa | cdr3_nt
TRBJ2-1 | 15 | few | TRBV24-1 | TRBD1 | CATSDSGQGYNEQFF | TGTGCCACCAGTGATTCCGGACAGGGGTACAATGAGCAGTTCTTC
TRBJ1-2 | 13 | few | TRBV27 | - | CASSQSQLWGYTF | TGTGCCAGCAGTCAAAGTCAATTGTGGGGCTACACCTTC
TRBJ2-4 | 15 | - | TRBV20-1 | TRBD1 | CSASPGQGRLDIQYF | TGCAGTGCTAGTCCGGGACAGGGGCGATTGGACATTCAGTACTTC
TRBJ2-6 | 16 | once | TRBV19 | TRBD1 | CAGGQEYFYGANVLTF | TGTGCCGGGGGACAGGAATACTTTTACGGGGCCAACGTCCTGACTTTC
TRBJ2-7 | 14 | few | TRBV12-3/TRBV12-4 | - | CASSLASQGGEQYF | TGTGCCAGCAGTTTAGCGAGCCAGGGGGGCGAGCAGTACTTC
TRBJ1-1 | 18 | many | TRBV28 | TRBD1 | CASSFRTGGYRLNTEAFF | TGTGCCAGCAGTTTTCGGACAGGGGGATATCGTTTGAACACTGAAGCTTTCTTT
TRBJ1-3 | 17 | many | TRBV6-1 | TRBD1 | CASLPPGQYYSGNTIYF | TGTGCCAGCCTACCACCGGGACAGTACTACTCTGGAAACACCATATATTTT
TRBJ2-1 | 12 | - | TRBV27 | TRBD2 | CASSIPGLAQFF | TGTGCCAGCAGTATACCGGGACTAGCGCAGTTCTTC
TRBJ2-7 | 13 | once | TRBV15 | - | CATSRASREEQYF | TGTGCCACCAGCAGGGCCTCTCGGGAGGAGCAGTACTTC
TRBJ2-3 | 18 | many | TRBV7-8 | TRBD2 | CASSFNPRLAENTDTQYF | TGTGCCAGCAGCTTCAACCCAAGACTAGCGGAAAACACAGATACGCAGTATTTT
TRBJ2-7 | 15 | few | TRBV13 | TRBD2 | CASSPLAGVPYEQYF | TGTGCCAGCAGTCCGCTAGCGGGAGTACCCTACGAGCAGTACTTC
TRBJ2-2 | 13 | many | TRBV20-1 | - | CSARDGRTGELFF | TGCAGTGCTAGAGATGGGAGAACCGGGGAGCTGTTTTTT
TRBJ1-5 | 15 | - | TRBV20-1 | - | CSARRAGVSNQPQHF | TGCAGTGCTAGACGGGCAGGGGTTAGCAATCAGCCCCAGCATTTT
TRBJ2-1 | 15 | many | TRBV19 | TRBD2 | CASSLTGLAGEEQFF | TGTGCCAGTAGTCTGACGGGACTAGCGGGTGAGGAGCAGTTCTTC
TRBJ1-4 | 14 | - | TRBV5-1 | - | CASSRTAENEKLFF | TGCGCCAGCAGCCGGACAGCGGAAAATGAAAAACTGTTTTTT
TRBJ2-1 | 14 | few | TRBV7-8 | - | CASSLGSRSNEQFF | TGTGCCAGCAGCTTAGGTAGCAGATCCAATGAGCAGTTCTTC
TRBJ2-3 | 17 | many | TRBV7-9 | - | CASSLTGQVKVGDTQYF | TGTGCCAGCAGCCTAACCGGGCAGGTAAAGGTAGGGGATACGCAGTATTTT
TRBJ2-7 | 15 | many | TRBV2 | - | CASRSTRGQFYEQYF | TGTGCCAGCAGGTCGACCCGAGGACAGTTCTACGAGCAGTACTTC
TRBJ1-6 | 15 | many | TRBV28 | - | CASSLIRVLGSPLHF | TGTGCCAGCAGCCTAATAAGGGTTCTCGGATCACCCCTCCACTTT
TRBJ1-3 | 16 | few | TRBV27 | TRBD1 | CASSISGGLSGNTIYF | TGTGCCAGCAGTATCTCAGGGGGCCTCTCTGGAAACACCATATATTTT
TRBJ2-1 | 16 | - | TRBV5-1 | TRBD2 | CASSPETSGNIGEQFF | TGCGCCAGCAGCCCCGAGACTAGCGGGAATATCGGTGAGCAGTTCTTC
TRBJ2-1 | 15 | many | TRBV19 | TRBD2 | CASGLAGGIFNEQFF | TGTGCCAGCGGACTAGCGGGAGGGATCTTCAATGAGCAGTTCTTC
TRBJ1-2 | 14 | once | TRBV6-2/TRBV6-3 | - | CASSYRNLHGGYTF | TGTGCCAGCAGTTACAGAAACTTACACGGAGGCTACACCTTC
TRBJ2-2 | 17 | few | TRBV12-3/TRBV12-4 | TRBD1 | CASSLYFGTGITGELFF | TGTGCCAGCAGTCTATACTTCGGGACAGGAATCACCGGGGAGCTGTTTTTT
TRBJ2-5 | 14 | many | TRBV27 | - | CASSGGLPQETQYF | TGTGCCAGCAGTGGAGGACTACCCCAAGAGACCCAGTACTTC
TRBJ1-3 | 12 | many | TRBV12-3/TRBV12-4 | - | CASSPQGNTIYF | TGTGCCAGCAGTCCCCAGGGAAACACCATATATTTT
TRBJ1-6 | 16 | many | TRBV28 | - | CASSSTQGPYNSPLHF | TGTGCCAGCAGTTCCACACAGGGCCCCTATAATTCACCCCTCCACTTT
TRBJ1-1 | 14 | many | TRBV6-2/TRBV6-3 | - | CASSYPLRNTEAFF | TGTGCCAGCAGTTACCCGCTAAGGAACACTGAAGCTTTCTTT
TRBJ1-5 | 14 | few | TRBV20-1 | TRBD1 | CSAGGQGGNQPQHF | TGCAGTGCTGGGGGACAGGGGGGCAATCAGCCCCAGCATTTT
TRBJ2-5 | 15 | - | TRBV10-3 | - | CAISVGATQAETQYF | TGTGCCATCAGTGTAGGCGCAACCCAGGCAGAGACCCAGTACTTC
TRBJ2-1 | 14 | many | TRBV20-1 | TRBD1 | CSASRGGAYNEQFF | TGCAGTGCTAGCAGAGGGGGCGCGTACAATGAGCAGTTCTTC
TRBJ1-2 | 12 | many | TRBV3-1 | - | CASSQDTYGYTF | TGTGCCAGCAGCCAAGATACCTATGGCTACACCTTC
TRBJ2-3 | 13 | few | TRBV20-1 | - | CSVAESGTDTQYF | TGCAGTGTAGCGGAAAGCGGCACAGATACGCAGTATTTT
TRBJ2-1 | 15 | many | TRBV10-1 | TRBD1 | CASSKTGTGGNEQFF | TGCGCCAGCAGCAAAACCGGGACAGGAGGGAATGAGCAGTTCTTC
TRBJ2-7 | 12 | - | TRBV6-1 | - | CASRQVFNEQYF | TGTGCCAGCAGACAGGTGTTTAACGAGCAGTACTTC
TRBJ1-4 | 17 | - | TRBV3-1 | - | CASSQDRRKTTNEKLFF | TGTGCCAGCAGCCAAGATCGGCGTAAAACAACTAATGAAAAACTGTTTTTT
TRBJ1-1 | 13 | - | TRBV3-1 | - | CASSQGEGTEAFF | TGTGCCAGCAGCCAAGGTGAGGGCACTGAAGCTTTCTTT
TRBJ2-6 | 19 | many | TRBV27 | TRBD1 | CASSLFRRQGSSGANVLTF | TGTGCCAGCAGTTTATTCCGTCGACAGGGTTCCTCTGGGGCCAACGTCCTGACTTTC
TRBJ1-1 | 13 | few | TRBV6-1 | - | CASKSGAGTEAFF | TGTGCCAGCAAATCAGGGGCTGGTACTGAAGCTTTCTTT
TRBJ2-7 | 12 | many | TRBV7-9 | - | CASSFRADEQYF | TGTGCCAGCAGCTTCCGGGCGGACGAGCAGTACTTC
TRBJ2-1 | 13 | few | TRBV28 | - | CASSFDNYNEQFF | TGTGCCAGCAGTTTTGATAATTACAATGAGCAGTTCTTC
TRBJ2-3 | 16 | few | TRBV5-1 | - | CASSRGDAIITDTQYF | TGCGCCAGCAGCCGAGGGGACGCCATAATCACAGATACGCAGTATTTT
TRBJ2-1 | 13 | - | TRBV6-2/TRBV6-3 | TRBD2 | CASSYLGGNEQFF | TGTGCCAGCAGTTACCTCGGGGGGAATGAGCAGTTCTTC
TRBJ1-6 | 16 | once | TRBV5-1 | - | CASSPAGSGGNSPLHF | TGCGCCAGCAGCCCGGCGGGCTCCGGAGGGAATTCACCCCTCCACTTT
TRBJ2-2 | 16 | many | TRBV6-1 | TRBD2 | CASSEFLAGNTGELFF | TGTGCCAGCAGTGAATTTCTAGCGGGCAACACCGGGGAGCTGTTTTTT
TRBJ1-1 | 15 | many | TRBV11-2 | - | CASSLVEGWRPEAFF | TGTGCCAGCAGCTTAGTAGAGGGTTGGCGACCTGAAGCTTTCTTT
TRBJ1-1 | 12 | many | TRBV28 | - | CASLDSHTEAFF | TGTGCCAGCTTGGACAGCCACACTGAAGCTTTCTTT
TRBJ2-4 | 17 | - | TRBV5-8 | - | CASSPLWLPGPKNIQYF | TGTGCCAGCAGCCCCCTCTGGCTTCCCGGGCCCAAAAACATTCAGTACTTC
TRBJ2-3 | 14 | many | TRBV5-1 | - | CASSLGWNTDTQYF | TGCGCCAGCAGCTTGGGCTGGAACACAGATACGCAGTATTTT
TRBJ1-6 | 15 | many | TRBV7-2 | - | CASSFESSYNSPLHF | TGTGCCAGCAGCTTTGAGAGCTCCTATAATTCACCCCTCCACTTT